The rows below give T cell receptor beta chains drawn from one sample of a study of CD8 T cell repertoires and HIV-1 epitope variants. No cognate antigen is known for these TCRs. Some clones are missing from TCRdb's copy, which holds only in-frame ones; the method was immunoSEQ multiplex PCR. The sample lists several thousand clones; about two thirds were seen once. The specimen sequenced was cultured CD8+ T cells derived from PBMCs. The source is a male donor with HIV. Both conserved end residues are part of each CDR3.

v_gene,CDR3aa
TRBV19,CASSSRWTGGMNTEAFF
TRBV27,CASGWTGGTEAFF
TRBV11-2,CASSLGGLAGKEQFF
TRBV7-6,CASSLATGWAYEQYF
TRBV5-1,CASSWGGGGTEAFF
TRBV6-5,CASQHPLSYEQYF
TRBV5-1,CASSPVPDIGRAQPQHF
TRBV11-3,CASSLREDPSYEQYF
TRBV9,CASSVSGGMDEQYF
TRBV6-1,CASSARGTYEQYF
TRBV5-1,CASSLVGVQGTTNEKLFF
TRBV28,CASSLYGNEGYEQYF
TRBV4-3,CASSQDSTGNIATNEKLFF
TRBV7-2,CASSPTGGRDEQYF
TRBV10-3,CAISESKLSSEQYF
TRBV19,CASSIGSSGYTF
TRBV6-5,CASSPSGDNYEQYF
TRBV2,CASRGQEEPYEQYF
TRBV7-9,CASSLPPDTQYF
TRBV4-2,CASSQDLGQYSPLHF
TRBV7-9,CASRGDRQAGYEQYF
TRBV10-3,CAISGVGDTYEQYF
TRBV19,CASDTGGWSSNQPQHF
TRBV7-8,CASSLGTGLTGELFF
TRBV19,CASGWGPGELFF
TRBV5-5,CASSTLAGGYEQYF
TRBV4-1,CASSLPGISYEQYF
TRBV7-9,CASSSAGTEAFF
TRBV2,CASSHSVSSYNEQFF
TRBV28,CASSLFALSPQSPNYGYTF
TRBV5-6,CASSLGGSIKDEQFF
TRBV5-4,CASSPPEGVNYGYTF
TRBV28,CASSLLGGMDTQYF
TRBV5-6,CASSSGTLSSYEQYF
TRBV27,CASSQLAEINNEQFF